The 32 T cell receptor beta chains below come from one sample, sequenced in a study of post-analysis software for immune sequencing data. Study outcomes and limitations: When patients were compared with controls, about 5 TRBV segments were more frequent, TRBV5-6, TRBV5-1 and TRBV20-1 among them.

Their antigen targets remain unknown. TCR beta libraries were prepared from cDNA with unique molecular identifiers. Using its own MiXCR run on the PCR reads, TCRdb lists one record per CDR3 protein. The sample records more than 450,000 distinct CDR3 sequences, about 40% being singletons. Sequencing input: blood. The receptors were gathered from a girl aged 5-17 years with multiple sclerosis.

V usage is TRBV29-1 and J usage is TRBJ2-3; 9 bases are a match to TRBD1. This CDR3 contains 13 residues. V lost 7 bases to trimming and J lost 3 bases; unmatched junction nucleotides: 5. CDR1 and CDR2 (germline): SQVTM, ANQGSEA. This CDR3 reads CSAQGAITDTQYF. The DNA for the CDR3 is TGCAGCGCACAGGGGGCTATAACAGATACGCAGTATTTT.

A few counts support this clonotype. The chain links TRBV6-1 to TRBJ2-4, with D possibly matching TRBD2 (7 bases). V was shortened by 2 bases and J by 6 bases, with 14 bases between the two germline ends. Germline CDR1 MNHNS, CDR2 SASEGT. This CDR3 region has 15 residues. The CDR3 coding sequence is TGTGCCAGCAGTGAATACACAGGGAGGGGAAACATTCAGTACTTC. Amino acid sequence: CASSEYTGRGNIQYF.

V and J are TRBV5-1 and TRBJ1-1; D may be TRBD1 (5 bases). Trimming stripped 6 bases from V and 5 bases from J, with 11 bases between. The length of the CDR3 is 12 residues. In germline, CDR1 is SGHRS, CDR2 YFSETQ. The CDR3 loop reads CASKAGQTEAFF. The CDR3 DNA is TGCGCCAGCAAGGCAGGGCAAACTGAAGCTTTCTTT.

The rearrangement joins TRBV20-1 to TRBJ2-1; no reliable D call. The germline gives CDR1 DFQATT, CDR2 SNEGSKA (reference sequence). This CDR3 is 14 amino acids long. V was trimmed by 2 bases and J by 8 bases, leaving 16 bases between them. CDR3 DNA sequence: TGCAGTGCTAGAAGTGACGGAGAGGTGGATGAGCAGTTCTTC. Translating gives CSARSDGEVDEQFF.

The chain joins TRBV12-3 or TRBV12-4 to TRBJ1-2, with unresolved D. The germline V and J ends were trimmed by 3 bases and 3 bases, with 8 bases remaining between them. The CDR3 consists of 13 residues. CDR3 amino acids: CASSFRDHYGYTF. CDR3 nucleotides: TGTGCCAGCAGTTTTAGGGATCACTATGGCTACACCTTC.

This clonotype was recorded once. CDR3 DNA sequence: TGTGCCAGCAGTGATTTCCAGGGAGGGCCTGGCTACACCTTC. This sequence encodes CASSDFQGGPGYTF. The genes are TRBV6-4 and TRBJ1-2; D perhaps matches TRBD1 (5 bases). V gave up 3 bases and J gave up 7 bases, with 15 bases separating them. The V gene's germline CDR1 is MRHNA and CDR2 SNTAGT. This CDR3 has 14 amino acids.

This clonotype was counted between two and nine times. This chain uses TRBV12-3 or TRBV12-4 with TRBJ1-2; D possibly corresponds to TRBD1 (5 bases). V dropped 3 bases and J dropped 3 bases, with 11 bases sitting between them. This CDR3 has 14 residues. The DNA for the CDR3 is TGTGCCAGCAGTTTTCTGGGGGGGGACTATGGCTACACCTTC. Its protein is CASSFLGGDYGYTF.

This clonotype turned up a few times. CDR3 sequence (DNA): TGTGCCAGCAGTTATCTCAATGAGCAGTTCTTC. This codes for CASSYLNEQFF. The chain recombines TRBV6-2 or TRBV6-3 with TRBJ2-1; D not certain. V shed 3 bases and J shed 6 bases, with 3 bases lying between them. This CDR3 spans 11 amino acids. Germline V gene sequence: CDR1 MNHEY, CDR2 SVGEGT.

This clonotype was observed a handful of times. This chain joins TRBV5-6 and TRBJ2-7; 7 bases agree with TRBD1. The CDR3 has 15 residues. V dropped 0 bases and J dropped 3; count of bases not matched to a gene: 6. Germline CDR1 reads SGHDT; CDR2 reads YYEEEE. The CDR3 spells CASSLGQGPFYEQYF. CDR3 bases: TGTGCCAGCAGCTTGGGACAGGGACCCTTCTACGAGCAGTACTTC.

This clonotype was counted between two and nine times. V is TRBV12-3 or TRBV12-4 and J is TRBJ1-2; TRBD1 matches at 10 bases. This CDR3 region has 16 residues. Unmatched junction bases numbered 10, after V lost 5 bases and J lost 4 bases. The DNA of the CDR3 is TGTGCCAGCAGTCCGCCGACAGGGGGCTACTCCTATGGCTACACCTTC. This codes for CASSPPTGGYSYGYTF.

This clonotype showed up just a few times. The chain employs TRBV7-9 and TRBJ1-1, with D maybe TRBD1 (5 bases). There are 15 residues in the CDR3. Germline V gene lookup returns CDR1 SEHNR and CDR2 FQNEAQ (reference sequence). Between the trimmed V and J ends, which lost 2 bases and 4 bases, there was a span of 14 bases. CDR3 DNA: TGTGCCAGCAGCTTATTCAGCACCGGGGGCACTGAAGCTTTCTTT. Its translation: CASSLFSTGGTEAFF.

This clonotype was observed a few times. The chain employs TRBV5-1 and TRBJ1-2, with a possible D match to TRBD1 (5 bases). The CDR3 runs 15 residues. Trimming shortened V by 0 bases and J by 1 base, and 10 bases separated the two germline ends. Germline values: CDR1 SGHRS, CDR2 YFSETQ. The CDR3 here is CASSLEQALNYGYTF. DNA for the CDR3: TGCGCCAGCAGCTTGGAACAGGCCCTTAACTATGGCTACACCTTC.

About this clonotype: A much larger clone lies a single base off, so this may be a read error. The chain links TRBV29-1 to TRBJ2-7; TRBD2 aligns across 8 bases. The CDR3 extends over 14 amino acids. Per germline, CDR1 SQVTM and CDR2 ANQGSEA. Here the CDR3 DNA reads TGCAACGTCAACCTATCGGGGGGGTTCTACGAGCAGTACTTC. This gives the protein CNVNLSGGFYEQYF.

This clonotype has only a few counts. The V and J genes are TRBV4-1 and TRBJ2-1; D not resolved. From germline, CDR1 is MGHRA and CDR2 YSYEKL. V was clipped by 5 bases and J by 9 bases, with 11 bases between them. The CDR3 contains 12 residues. The CDR3 sequence: CASSYFDGEQFF. The CDR3 nucleotides read TGCGCCAGCAGCTATTTTGACGGTGAGCAGTTCTTC.

This clonotype was counted only a few times. The chain recombines TRBV5-1 with TRBJ2-1; 9 bases are a match to TRBD2. With V trimmed by 8 bases and J by 3 bases, 6 bases remained unmatched. Germline V CDR1 and CDR2: SGHRS, YFSETQ. CDR3 length: 14 amino acids. DNA for the CDR3: TGCGCCAGTCAAGCTAGCGGGGACTACAATGAGCAGTTCTTC. Protein: CASQASGDYNEQFF.

This clonotype has only a few counts. The chain employs TRBV7-2 and TRBJ2-1, with 12 positions matching TRBD2. The CDR3 has 16 residues. Germline lookup yields CDR1 SGHTA and CDR2 FQGNSA. V lost 0 bases, J lost 5 bases, and 2 bases stayed unmatched. The CDR3 DNA follows: TGTGCCAGCAGCTTAGCGTGGACTAGCGGGAACAATGAGCAGTTCTTC. The encoded protein is CASSLAWTSGNNEQFF.

This rearrangement joins TRBV10-3 to TRBJ2-7, with D perhaps matching TRBD1 (6 bases). CDR1 and CDR2 from the germline V gene are ENHRY and SYGVKD. Trimming took off 2 bases at V and 3 bases at J, with 8 bases between the two ends. This CDR3 comprises 13 residues. The CDR3 bases are TGTGCCATCAGTGAGAGGACAGTCTACGAGCAGTACTTC. Translated, it gives CAISERTVYEQYF.

This clonotype was seen a few times. The chain employs TRBV5-1 and TRBJ2-1, with no clear D. The CDR3 runs 12 residues. The germline V gene has CDR1 SGHRS and CDR2 YFSETQ. V gave up 3 bases and J gave up 7 bases, with 8 bases separating them. The DNA for the CDR3 is TGCGCCAGCAGCTCCGTCGGGAATGAGCAGTTCTTC. Translating it yields CASSSVGNEQFF.

This clonotype has a handful of counts. The chain combines TRBV7-8 with TRBJ2-7, with 11 nucleotides matching TRBD1. Germline CDR1 and CDR2: SGHVS and FQNEAQ. The CDR3 contains 16 residues. V shed 5 bases, J shed 4 bases, and the junction held 10 bases outside the gene matches. The chain's CDR3 is CASSRGTGGLLYEQYF. CDR3 bases: TGTGCCAGCAGCCGGGGGACAGGGGGTTTGTTATACGAGCAGTACTTC.

The table lists this clonotype with a few counts. The rearrangement joins TRBV24-1 to TRBJ2-3, with 7 nucleotides matching TRBD2. The CDR3 length is 13 residues. The germline CDR1 and CDR2 sequences are KGHDR and SFDVKD. Trimming cost V 9 bases and J 0 bases; bases outside gene matches: 2. The CDR3 sequence is CATGEGSTDTQYF. CDR3 bases: TGTGCCACCGGGGAGGGGAGCACAGATACGCAGTATTTT.

This rearrangement joins TRBV6-6 to TRBJ2-1; D may correspond to TRBD1 or TRBD2 (5 bases each). The V gene lost 2 bases and the J gene lost 8 bases, with 16 bases spanning the gap. This CDR3 region has 15 residues. Germline loops: CDR1 MNHNY, CDR2 SVGAGI (reference sequence). In DNA, the CDR3 is TGTGCCAGCAGTTACGGGACCCTACGACGCGATGAGCAGTTCTTC. This translates into CASSYGTLRRDEQFF.

The V gene is TRBV29-1, the J gene TRBJ2-7; the D gene is possibly TRBD1 (7 bases). CDR1 and CDR2 from the germline V gene are SQVTM and ANQGSEA. CDR3 length equals 12 residues. The V gene lost 4 bases and the J gene lost 2 bases, with 9 bases spanning the gap. CDR3 bases: TGCAGCGTTGGCGGGACAGCCTACGAGCAGTACTTC. Translating gives CSVGGTAYEQYF.

DNA of the CDR3: TGTGCCAGCAGCTCCACCGGGGCGTTTCGGGAAAAACTGTTTTTT. Translating it yields CASSSTGAFREKLFF. V gene TRBV7-6 combines with J gene TRBJ1-4, with TRBD1 as a possible D gene (5 bases). CDR3 length equals 15 residues. V lost 4 bases and J lost 8, with 17 bases in between. The germline V gene encodes CDR1 SGHVS and CDR2 FNYEAQ. The full variable domain, in which reference TRBV7-6 and TRBJ1-4 provide the parts outside the CDR3, is GAGVSQSPRYKVTKRGQDVALRCDPISGHVSLYWYRQALGQGPEFLTYFNYEAQQDKSGLPNDRFSAERPEGSISTLTIQRTEQRDSAMYRCASSSTGAFREKLFFGSGTQLSVL.

The J gene is TRBJ2-1, the V gene TRBV7-6; D is unresolved. The CDR3 is 14 residues long. Trimming shortened V by 1 base and J by 7 bases, and 11 bases separated the two germline ends. CDR1 SGHVS and CDR2 FNYEAQ come from the germline V gene. The chain's CDR3 is CASSLEALANEQFF. The CDR3 bases are TGTGCCAGCAGCTTAGAAGCGCTCGCTAATGAGCAGTTCTTC. Full variable domain (missing parts from reference TRBV7-6 and TRBJ2-1): GAGVSQSPRYKVTKRGQDVALRCDPISGHVSLYWYRQALGQGPEFLTYFNYEAQQDKSGLPNDRFSAERPEGSISTLTIQRTEQRDSAMYRCASSLEALANEQFFGPGTRLTVL.

This clonotype turned up a few times. This chain links TRBV6-6 with TRBJ2-1, with 10 positions matching TRBD1. This CDR3 has 17 amino acids. The J segment lost 8 bases and the V segment lost 0 bases, leaving 10 bases of the junction unmatched. Germline loops: CDR1 MNHNY, CDR2 SVGAGI (reference sequence). CDR3 in DNA: TGTGCCAGCAGTTACTCCAATCGAGATGACAGGGGGCATGAGCAGTTCTTC. Protein product: CASSYSNRDDRGHEQFF.

V usage is TRBV4-2 and J usage is TRBJ1-1; 7 bases agree with TRBD1. The germline V gene encodes CDR1 LGHNA and CDR2 YNFKEQ. The trim removed 3 bases at V and 6 bases at J, leaving 13 bases unmatched. This CDR3 is built from 16 residues. CDR3 sequence reads: CASSHGSGRGQAEAFF. Here the CDR3 DNA reads TGTGCCAGCAGCCATGGGTCGGGGAGGGGGCAGGCTGAAGCTTTCTTT.

This clonotype was counted ten times or more. The chain has TRBV3-1 and TRBJ2-5; D gene ambiguous. Germline V gene sequence: CDR1 LGHDT, CDR2 YNNKEL (reference sequence). The CDR3 spans 10 residues. Trimming shortened V by 0 bases and J by 7 bases, and 0 bases separated the two germline ends. The CDR3 sequence is CASSQETQYF. CDR3 DNA sequence: TGTGCCAGCAGCCAAGAGACCCAGTACTTC.

The V gene is TRBV12-3 or TRBV12-4, the J gene TRBJ2-5; TRBD2 might be the D (5 bases). The end of the DNA aligns better with TRBJ2-7, so the J call may be wrong. This CDR3 has 12 residues. The CDR3 spells CASSSLRGEQYF. CDR3 DNA sequence: TGTGCCAGCAGTTCCCTCCGGGGCGAGCAGTACTTC.

This clonotype was seen repeatedly, ten times or more. DNA of the CDR3: TGTGCCAGCAGTCCCAACACAGATACGCAGTATTTT. Its protein is CASSPNTDTQYF. The V gene is TRBV12-3 or TRBV12-4, the J gene TRBJ2-3; D gene ambiguous. This CDR3 is built from 12 residues. V lost 5 bases to trimming and J lost 2 bases, with 5 bases between them.

This clonotype counts as medium-sized. The V call is TRBV13, the J call TRBJ2-4; D unclear. The V gene's germline CDR1 is PRHDT and CDR2 FYEKMQ (reference sequence). The germline V and J ends were trimmed by 0 bases and 5 bases, with 2 bases remaining between them. The CDR3 has 12 amino acids. The CDR3 loop reads CASSLGENIQYF. In DNA, the CDR3 is TGTGCCAGCAGCTTAGGGGAAAACATTCAGTACTTC. The variable domain in full, completed from reference TRBV13 and TRBJ2-4, reads AAGVIQSPRHLIKEKRETATLKCYPIPRHDTVYWYQQGPGQDPQFLISFYEKMQSDKGSIPDRFSAQQFSDYHSELNMSSLELGDSALYFCASSLGENIQYFGAGTRLSVL.

This clonotype turned up a few times. The chain links TRBV29-1 to TRBJ1-2, with TRBD1 as a possible D gene (6 bases). The germline V gene has CDR1 SQVTM and CDR2 ANQGSEA. V dropped 4 bases and J dropped 10 bases, with 16 bases sitting between them. The CDR3 has 12 amino acids. The CDR3 sequence: CSVGRGGSVYTF. DNA of the CDR3: TGCAGCGTTGGTAGGGGGGGATCGGTCTACACCTTC.

The chain combines TRBV6-5 with TRBJ1-4; D remains unclear. Looked up from germline, CDR1 is MNHEY and CDR2 is SVGAGI. The CDR3 runs 13 residues. The V end lost 8 bases, the J end lost 5 bases, and 12 bases lay between the germline ends. CDR3 sequence: CASCSETNEKLFF. CDR3 sequence (DNA): TGTGCCAGCTGCTCCGAGACAAATGAAAAACTGTTTTTT.